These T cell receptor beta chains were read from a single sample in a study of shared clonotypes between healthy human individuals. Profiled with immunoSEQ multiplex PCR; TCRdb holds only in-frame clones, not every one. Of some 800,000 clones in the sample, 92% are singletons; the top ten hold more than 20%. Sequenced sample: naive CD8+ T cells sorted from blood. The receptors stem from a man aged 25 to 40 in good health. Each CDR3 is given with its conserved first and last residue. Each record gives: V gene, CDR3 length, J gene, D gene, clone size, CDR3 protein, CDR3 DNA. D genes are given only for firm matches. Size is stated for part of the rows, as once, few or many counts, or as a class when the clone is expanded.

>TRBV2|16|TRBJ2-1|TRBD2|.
CASSEEAGGPYNEQFF
TGTGCCAGCAGTGAAGAAGCGGGGGGTCCCTACAATGAGCAGTTCTTC
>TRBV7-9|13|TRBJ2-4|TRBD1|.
CASSLNRGNIQYF
TGTGCCAGCAGCTTAAACAGGGGAAACATTCAGTACTTC
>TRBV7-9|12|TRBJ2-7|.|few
CASSFPTYEQYF
TGTGCCAGCAGCTTCCCCACCTACGAGCAGTACTTC
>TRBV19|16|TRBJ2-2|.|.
CASSIIFRRADGELFF
TGTGCCAGTAGTATAATTTTCCGGAGGGCCGACGGGGAGCTGTTTTTT
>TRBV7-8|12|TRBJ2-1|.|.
CASSFEGGEQFF
TGTGCCAGCAGCTTCGAGGGTGGTGAGCAGTTCTTC
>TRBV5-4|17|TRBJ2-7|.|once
CASSLLGGGAGSYEQYF
TGTGCCAGCAGCTTACTTGGGGGTGGAGCGGGCTCCTACGAGCAGTACTTC
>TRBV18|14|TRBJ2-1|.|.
CASSPKVGVNEQFF
TGTGCCAGCTCACCAAAGGTTGGGGTCAATGAGCAGTTCTTC
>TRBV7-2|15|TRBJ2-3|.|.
CASSRIGEGTDTQYF
TGTGCCAGCAGCAGAATAGGAGAAGGCACAGATACGCAGTATTTT
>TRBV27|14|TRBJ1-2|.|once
CASSPPTGFYGYTF
TGTGCCAGCAGTCCCCCGACAGGATTCTATGGCTACACCTTC
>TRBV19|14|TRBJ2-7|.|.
CASSFGRDSYEQYF
TGTGCCAGTAGTTTCGGACGGGACTCCTACGAGCAGTACTTC
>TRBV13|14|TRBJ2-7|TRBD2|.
CASGGSGSSYEQYF
TGTGCCAGCGGGGGTAGCGGGAGTTCCTACGAGCAGTACTTC
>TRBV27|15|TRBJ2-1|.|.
CASSSILVSYNEQFF
TGTGCCAGCAGTTCCATTCTAGTATCCTACAATGAGCAGTTCTTC
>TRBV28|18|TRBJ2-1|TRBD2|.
CASSLYGTSSFGYNEQFF
TGTGCCAGCAGTTTATACGGGACTAGCTCCTTTGGATACAATGAGCAGTTCTTC
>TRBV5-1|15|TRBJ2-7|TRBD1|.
CASSETGGYNYEQYF
TGCGCCAGCAGTGAGACAGGGGGATATAACTACGAGCAGTACTTC
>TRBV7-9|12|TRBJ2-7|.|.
CAVAGKPYEQYF
TGTGCCGTGGCGGGAAAACCCTACGAGCAGTACTTC
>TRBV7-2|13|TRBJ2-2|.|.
CASSLGYPGELFF
TGTGCCAGCAGCTTAGGTTATCCCGGGGAGCTGTTTTTT
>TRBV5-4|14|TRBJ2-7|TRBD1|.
CASSFLLTGSEQYF
TGTGCCAGCAGCTTCCTTTTGACAGGGTCCGAGCAGTACTTC
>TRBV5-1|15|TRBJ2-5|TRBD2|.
CASSFPTSRQETQYF
TGCGCCAGCAGCTTCCCGACTAGCAGGCAAGAGACCCAGTACTTC
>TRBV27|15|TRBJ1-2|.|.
CASSPRRSRDYGYTF
TGTGCCAGCAGTCCCCGCCGATCACGGGACTATGGCTACACCTTC
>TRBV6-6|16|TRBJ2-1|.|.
CASSYKTPSSYNEQFF
TGTGCCAGCAGTTATAAAACCCCGAGCTCCTACAATGAGCAGTTCTTC